These 15 T cell receptor beta chains came from one sample sequenced in a study of beta chain features in type 1 diabetes (dated by TCRdb to the late 2010s). Library preparation employed the immunoSEQ multiplex PCR assay. The High Capacity cDNA Reverse Transcription Kit was used to reverse transcribe all of the isolated RNA, meaning that expressed TCRB transcripts were what got sequenced. TCRdb holds this immuneACCESS table with in-frame rearrangements only. Some clones are missing; in checked studies, unresolved V genes explain under half, and the rest has no known cause. Within this sample are just over 600,000 clones, with roughly a sixth of them counted one time only. More than 0.08% of the sample is in the top ten clones. The sample was naive CD4+ T cells from blood. The sample's cell subset or site label, in plain terms: true naive CD4+ T cells. Receptors were obtained from a man younger than 30 in good health.

This clone was seen ten or more times. This chain uses TRBV14 with TRBJ2-4, with TRBD1 as a possible D gene (5 bases). CDR3 length equals 14 residues. From germline, CDR1 is SGHDN and CDR2 FVKESK. V gave up 4 bases and J gave up 8 bases, with 15 bases separating them. In DNA, the CDR3 is TGTGCCAGCAGCCCCCTTCAGGGATGGGACATTCAGTACTTC. The encoded protein is CASSPLQGWDIQYF.

This chain links TRBV6-9 with TRBJ2-7, with D perhaps being TRBD1 or TRBD2 (5 bases each). V lost 6 bases and J 2 bases, leaving 17 bases between the germline ends. Germline V lookup: CDR1 MNHGY, CDR2 SVAAGI. The CDR3 has 15 amino acids. The CDR3 is CASRTTGTLPYEQYF. CDR3 in DNA: TGTGCCAGCAGAACTACCGGGACGTTGCCCTACGAGCAGTACTTC.

The gene calls are TRBV11-2 and TRBJ2-3; D possibly corresponds to TRBD2 (6 bases). The CDR3 spans 18 residues. Germline V gives CDR1 SGHAT, CDR2 FQNNGV. Deletions cut 1 base from V and 2 bases from J, with 19 bases between. The CDR3 spells CASSLVRGLRDDTDTQYF. The CDR3 DNA reads TGTGCCAGCAGCTTAGTCCGAGGATTGCGGGACGACACAGATACGCAGTATTTT.

This clone was counted between two and nine times. Other DNA sequences in this specimen translate into the identical CDR3. The rearrangement uses TRBV5-1 and TRBJ1-5; D remains ambiguous. The germline V and J ends were trimmed by 2 bases and 0 bases, with 9 bases remaining between them. This CDR3 spans 15 amino acids. Germline CDR1 reads SGHRS; CDR2 reads YFSETQ. The CDR3 nucleotides read TGCGCCAGCAGCTTAGAAGGGAATAGCAATCAGCCCCAGCATTTT. Amino acid sequence: CASSLEGNSNQPQHF.

This clone was counted a few times. The chain recombines TRBV7-9 with TRBJ1-1, with D unclear. The CDR3 runs to 12 residues. Germline V gene sequence: CDR1 SEHNR, CDR2 FQNEAQ (reference sequence). V was pared by 5 bases and J by 4 bases, with 8 bases between. CDR3 loop: CASSGRGTEAFF. Here the CDR3 DNA reads TGTGCCAGCAGCGGACGGGGCACTGAAGCTTTCTTT.

This clone was observed a few times. DNA for the CDR3: TGTGCCAGCAGCTTGGGAGAAGGGCGCGCTAATGAAAAACTGTTTTTT. This sequence encodes CASSLGEGRANEKLFF. The rearrangement uses TRBV5-6 and TRBJ1-4, with D unclear. CDR1 is SGHDT, CDR2 YYEEEE, per germline. With 0 bases removed from V and 3 bases from J, the gap between germline ends came to 12 bases. This CDR3 is 16 amino acids long.

The chain carries TRBV2 and TRBJ1-4; D might be TRBD1 (5 bases). V was cut by 11 bases and J by 7 bases, with 17 bases left in between. The germline V gene encodes CDR1 SNHLY and CDR2 FYNNEI. The CDR3 contains 13 residues. The CDR3 bases are TGTGCCCACAGCGGAGACAGTGGTGAAAAACTGTTTTTT. It translates to CAHSGDSGEKLFF.

This clone was detected a few times. V gene TRBV10-3 combines with J gene TRBJ1-6; no reliable D call. The CDR3 totals 13 residues. Germline CDR1 ENHRY, CDR2 SYGVKD. Trimming left V 7 bases short and J 9 bases short, with 13 bases between. CDR3 loop: CAITGRASSPLHF. DNA for the CDR3: TGTGCCATCACTGGGAGGGCATCTTCACCCCTCCACTTT.

The chain employs TRBV2 and TRBJ2-2; 8 nucleotides align to TRBD2. This CDR3 is built from 17 residues. CDR1 is SNHLY and CDR2 is FYNNEI in the germline V gene. V was clipped by 3 bases and J by 5 bases; unmatched bases: 11. The chain's CDR3 is CASSEIPRAGGTGELFF. The CDR3 nucleotides read TGTGCCAGCAGTGAGATCCCGAGGGCGGGGGGAACCGGGGAGCTGTTTTTT.

This clone was detected a few times. The chain is built from TRBV11-2 and TRBJ1-5, with a possible D match to TRBD1 (5 bases). CDR3 size: 14 residues. Trimming stripped 9 bases from V and 2 bases from J, with 14 bases between. The germline CDR1 and CDR2 sequences are SGHAT and FQNNGV. CDR3 sequence reads: CASQDIRGNQPQHF. Written as DNA, the CDR3 is TGTGCCAGTCAAGACATCAGGGGCAATCAGCCCCAGCATTTT.

The chain has TRBV7-8 and TRBJ1-5; D remains unclear. This CDR3 comprises 16 residues. The V end lost 2 bases, the J end lost 0 bases, and 11 bases lay between the germline ends. Germline assignment: CDR1 SGHVS and CDR2 FQNEAQ. CDR3 bases: TGTGCCAGCAGCTTATTAGGAGGAAGTAGCAATCAGCCCCAGCATTTT. Translated, it gives CASSLLGGSSNQPQHF.

This clone was recorded at least ten times. The V gene is TRBV7-9, the J gene TRBJ1-2, with 7 bases fitting TRBD1. J lost 0 bases, V lost 5 bases, and 6 bases had no gene match. The CDR3 has 15 residues. Germline lookup yields CDR1 SEHNR and CDR2 FQNEAQ (reference sequence). CDR3 protein: CASSRGTVTNYGYTF. The CDR3, as DNA: TGTGCCAGCAGCCGGGGGACAGTGACTAACTATGGCTACACCTTC. Using reference TRBV7-9 and TRBJ1-2 for the parts outside the CDR3, the full variable domain is DTGVSQNPRHKITKRGQNVTFRCDPISEHNRLYWYRQTLGQGPEFLTYFQNEAQLEKSRLLSDRFSAERPKGSFSTLEIQRTEQGDSAMYLCASSRGTVTNYGYTFGSGTRLTVV.

The chain has TRBV6-5 and TRBJ2-2; D possibly corresponds to TRBD1 (6 bases). The CDR3 is 15 residues long. The V end was cut by 6 bases, the J end by 2 bases, with 13 bases between. Germline V gene lookup returns CDR1 MNHEY and CDR2 SVGAGI. The DNA of the CDR3 is TGTGCCAGCAGAATAACAGGGCTCAACACCGGGGAGCTGTTTTTT. This codes for CASRITGLNTGELFF.

The V and J genes are TRBV7-9 and TRBJ1-6; 9 positions match TRBD1. Germline CDR1 reads SEHNR; CDR2 reads FQNEAQ (reference sequence). The CDR3 consists of 17 residues. With V trimmed by 4 bases and J by 0 bases, 4 bases remained unmatched. CDR3 bases: TGTGCCAGCAGCTCCGGGACAGGGAGCTCCTATAATTCACCCCTCCACTTT. This gives the protein CASSSGTGSSYNSPLHF.

The chain uses TRBV10-3 and TRBJ1-1; D unclear. CDR1 and CDR2 (germline): ENHRY, SYGVKD. This CDR3 has 12 residues. V lost 8 bases, J lost 3 bases, and 10 bases lay in between. In nucleotides, the CDR3 is TGTGCCATCCGGCTTGGGGACACTGAAGCTTTCTTT. Protein product: CAIRLGDTEAFF.